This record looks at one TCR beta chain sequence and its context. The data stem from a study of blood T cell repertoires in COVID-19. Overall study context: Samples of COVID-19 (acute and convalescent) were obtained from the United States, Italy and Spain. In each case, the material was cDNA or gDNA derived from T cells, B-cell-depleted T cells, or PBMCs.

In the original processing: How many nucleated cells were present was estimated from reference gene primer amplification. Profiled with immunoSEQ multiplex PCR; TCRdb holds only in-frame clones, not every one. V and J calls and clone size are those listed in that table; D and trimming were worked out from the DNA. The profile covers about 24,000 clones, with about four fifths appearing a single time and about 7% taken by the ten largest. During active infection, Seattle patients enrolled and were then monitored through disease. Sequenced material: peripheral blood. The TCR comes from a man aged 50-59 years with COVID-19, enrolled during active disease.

DNA for the CDR3: TGTGCCAGCAGTTTAGCGGCGGGAGCCCCCTACGAGCAGTACTTC. Translated: CASSLAAGAPYEQYF. This chain joins TRBV28 and TRBJ2-7, with 7 bases lining up with TRBD2. The CDR3 length is 15 residues. V lost 2 bases, J lost 2 bases, and 6 bases stayed unmatched. Germline CDR1 MDHEN, CDR2 SYDVKM. Together with reference TRBV28 and TRBJ2-7, the CDR3 gives the full variable domain: DVKVTQSSRYLVKRTGEKVFLECVQDMDHENMFWYRQDPGLGLRLIYFSYDVKMKEKGDIPEGYSVSREKKERFSLILESASTNQTSMYLCASSLAAGAPYEQYFGPGTRLTVT.